The rows below give T cell receptor beta chains drawn from one sample of a study of T cells in Graves' hyperthyroidism and ophthalmopathy. TCRdb called the multiplex PCR reads again in MiXCR, with one record for every CDR3 protein. Of about 740,000 distinct CDR3 sequences in the sample, about 14% were seen once. The sample taken for sequencing was blood. Receptor source: a woman younger than 30 with Graves' hyperthyroidism. CDR3s include the opening cysteine and the closing phenylalanine or tryptophan. Fields, in order: J gene, V gene, D gene, clone size, CDR3 DNA, CDR3 protein. D genes are given only for firm matches. Clone size, where shown, is once, few, many, or a class for clones that have expanded.

TRBJ1-1,TRBV6-6,.,many,TGTGCCAGCAGTTACTCGATAGGTGTAGGCACTGAAGCTTTCTTT,CASSYSIGVGTEAFF
TRBJ2-7,TRBV15,.,many,TGTGCCACCAGCGGAAGGCCTACCTACGAGCAGTACTTC,CATSGRPTYEQYF
TRBJ2-7,TRBV20-1,.,few,TGCAGTGCTAGAGAGGGGGCCAGCTACGAGCAGTACTTC,CSAREGASYEQYF
TRBJ2-1,TRBV20-1,TRBD1,few,TGCAGTGCTAGAGGGGACAGGGGGCTTAATGAGCAGTCCTTC,CSARGDRGLNEQSF
TRBJ2-2,TRBV18,.,many,TGTGCCAGCTCACCGCTAGCGACCAACACCGGGGAGCTGTTTTTT,CASSPLATNTGELFF
TRBJ2-3,TRBV12-3/TRBV12-4,.,many,TGTGCCAGCAGTGGGACTCGTACGCAGTATTTT,CASSGTRTQYF
TRBJ2-1,TRBV24-1,.,.,TGTGCCACCAGTGATTCCACGGGAGCGATCTACAATGAGCAGTTCTTC,CATSDSTGAIYNEQFF
TRBJ1-1,TRBV30,.,many,TGTGCCTGGATGATGAACACTGAAGCTTTCTTT,CAWMMNTEAFF
TRBJ2-7,TRBV20-1,.,many,TGCAGTGCTAATCACAGGGACGAGCAGTACTTC,CSANHRDEQYF
TRBJ1-5,TRBV7-2,.,few,TGTGCCAGCAGCCCAGACAGGCTTGATCAGCCCCAGCATTTT,CASSPDRLDQPQHF
TRBJ2-1,TRBV30,.,many,TGTGCCTGGAGCGGGGTATCCTACAATGAGCAGTTCTTC,CAWSGVSYNEQFF
TRBJ2-7,TRBV11-2,.,few,TGTGCCAGCAGCTTAGGTGGGGGTAACTACTACGAGCAGTACTTC,CASSLGGGNYYEQYF
TRBJ2-3,TRBV28,.,.,TGTGCCAGCAGTCTCCGAAACGGCGGCCCGCGGCACACAGATACGCAGTATTTT,CASSLRNGGPRHTDTQYF
TRBJ2-7,TRBV20-1,TRBD2,many,TGCAGTGCTAGACTGAGCGGGAGCTACGAGCAGTACTTC,CSARLSGSYEQYF
TRBJ2-4,TRBV27,.,few,TGTGCCAGCAGCCGGTCTAGTCTAGCCAAAAACATTCAGTACTTC,CASSRSSLAKNIQYF
TRBJ2-1,TRBV7-2,.,many,TGTGCCAGCAGTACAAATCGAAATGAGCAGTTCTTC,CASSTNRNEQFF
TRBJ2-3,TRBV7-3,.,.,TGTGCCAGCAGCTTGGGACTCAGGGATACGCAGTATTTT,CASSLGLRDTQYF
TRBJ1-5,TRBV20-1,.,.,TGCAGTGCTAGAGGTGGTACAGGGCATCAGCCCCAGCACTTT,CSARGGTGHQPQHF
TRBJ1-4,TRBV30,.,few,TGTGCCTGGAGTTTGGCAACTAATGAAAAACTGTTTTTT,CAWSLATNEKLFF
TRBJ2-7,TRBV7-9,TRBD1,many,TGTGCCAGCAGCTTAGCTCTGACAGGGCTCAGGGACGAGCAGTACTTC,CASSLALTGLRDEQYF
TRBJ2-3,TRBV4-1,.,.,TGCGCCAGCAGCCAGGGGGTGCATGGCACAGATACGCAGTATTTT,CASSQGVHGTDTQYF
TRBJ2-5,TRBV10-3,TRBD1,few,TGTGCCGTCCGGGACAGGGGAGAAGAGACCCAGTACTTC,CAVRDRGEETQYF
TRBJ2-1,TRBV28,TRBD1,many,TGTGCCATCTCACCCTCAGGGGGCTCCTACAATGAGCAGTTCTTC,CAISPSGGSYNEQFF
TRBJ1-2,TRBV6-2/TRBV6-3,.,many,TGTGCCAGCAGTTATTTACAGGGATCCGGCTACACCTTC,CASSYLQGSGYTF
TRBJ2-1,TRBV28,.,few,TGTGCCAGCAGTTCCGCCGGCCATGAGCAGTTCTTC,CASSSAGHEQFF
TRBJ1-4,TRBV20-1,.,few,TGCAGTGCTAAGGGGAGCGCCCTAAATGAAAAACTGTTTTTT,CSAKGSALNEKLFF
TRBJ1-4,TRBV5-1,.,few,TGCGCCAGCAGCTTGCCGTCCCGGAGAGGGGATGAAAAACTGTTTTTT,CASSLPSRRGDEKLFF
TRBJ1-5,TRBV20-1,.,few,TGCAGTGCTAGCCGAGGACCCGGGGGGTCGCCCCAGCATTTT,CSASRGPGGSPQHF
TRBJ2-5,TRBV7-3,.,many,TGTGCCAGCAGCCAACCCCCCTCGGAGACCCAGTACTTC,CASSQPPSETQYF
TRBJ2-2,TRBV6-2/TRBV6-3,TRBD2,.,TGTGCCAGCAGCCTTGAGGTAGCGGGAGGGCCCGGGGAGCTGTTTTTT,CASSLEVAGGPGELFF
TRBJ2-7,TRBV3-1,TRBD2,many,TGTGCCAGCAGCCAAGATCGACTAGCGGGAGGCGAGCAGTACTTC,CASSQDRLAGGEQYF
TRBJ1-1,TRBV7-9,.,many,TGTGCCAGCAGCTTACTCACTGAAGCTTTCTTT,CASSLLTEAFF
TRBJ1-2,TRBV7-9,TRBD1,few,TGTGCCAGCAGCGGCCAGAGCAGGGGGCGCGACTATGGCTACACCTTC,CASSGQSRGRDYGYTF
TRBJ2-5,TRBV20-1,TRBD1,many,TGCAGTGCTAGACCGGTACAGGGGGCTGGGGAGACCCAGTACTTC,CSARPVQGAGETQYF
TRBJ2-1,TRBV7-9,.,many,TGTGCCAGCAGCCGAAGAGGGTCCTACAATGAGCAGTTCTTC,CASSRRGSYNEQFF
TRBJ1-1,TRBV20-1,.,few,TGCAGTGCTAGAGATAGGACGCGGGCGTTCGAGAAAACTGAAGCTTTCTTT,CSARDRTRAFEKTEAFF
TRBJ1-2,TRBV12-3/TRBV12-4,.,.,TGTGCCAGCAGTTTGTCAGGGCCTAACCATGGCTACACCTTC,CASSLSGPNHGYTF
TRBJ2-2,TRBV5-1,.,many,TGCGCCAGCAGCCCCGGACGGGTTACGAACACCGGGGAGCTGTTTTTT,CASSPGRVTNTGELFF
TRBJ2-7,TRBV18,TRBD2,.,TGTGCCAGCTCACCACTCTCCATTCTAGCGGGAGGAAATAGCGAGCAGTACTTC,CASSPLSILAGGNSEQYF
TRBJ1-4,TRBV7-3,TRBD1,.,TGTGCCAGCAGCCCGAGACAGGGTTCGAGGGATGAAAAACTGTTTTTT,CASSPRQGSRDEKLFF
TRBJ2-3,TRBV7-9,TRBD2,many,TGTGCCAGCAGCTCAGCGGGAAGTAGCACAGATACGCAGTATTTT,CASSSAGSSTDTQYF
TRBJ2-3,TRBV15,TRBD2,.,TGTGCCACCAGCCCCCCCGGACCGTTTAGCGGGAGTGGAGATACGCAGTATTTT,CATSPPGPFSGSGDTQYF
TRBJ1-1,TRBV7-9,TRBD1,many,TGTGCCAGCAGGCGACAGGGGTGGACTGAAGCTTTCTTT,CASRRQGWTEAFF
TRBJ2-1,TRBV14,TRBD2,.,TGTGCCAGCAGCCAAGATCTACTAGCGGGAGTTAATGAGCAGTTCTTC,CASSQDLLAGVNEQFF
TRBJ2-1,TRBV20-1,TRBD2,many,TGCAGTGCTAGGACAGCGGGAGGCCTGGGGTCCTACAATGAGCAGTTCTTC,CSARTAGGLGSYNEQFF
TRBJ2-3,TRBV18,TRBD2,many,TGTGCCAGCTCATCGCGGACTAGCGGGAGGACAGATACGCAGTATTTT,CASSSRTSGRTDTQYF
TRBJ2-2,TRBV28,TRBD2,many,TGTGCCAGCAGCGGGGGAGGGCCCTGGACCGGGGAGCTGTTTTTT,CASSGGGPWTGELFF
TRBJ2-3,TRBV28,TRBD2,.,TGTGCCAGCAGTCTGATAGCGGGACCCAACACAGATACGCAGTATTTT,CASSLIAGPNTDTQYF